What follows are 22 T cell receptor beta chains derived from one specimen sequenced in a study of blood T cell repertoires in COVID-19. The method was immunoSEQ multiplex PCR; TCRdb's version includes in-frame clones alone and lacks a portion of them. The table includes about 210,000 clones, 82% detected once. What was sequenced was peripheral blood. The receptor set was obtained from a woman in her sixties or seventies with COVID-19, enrolled during active disease.

The rearrangement uses TRBV11-3 and TRBJ2-6; no clear D gene. V lost 2 bases to trimming and J lost 4 bases, with 6 bases between them. From germline, CDR1 is SGHNT and CDR2 YENEEA. This CDR3 region has 14 residues. The chain's CDR3 is CASSLTAGANVLTF. For the CDR3, the DNA is TGTGCCAGCAGCTTAACAGCCGGGGCCAACGTCCTGACTTTC.

The chain carries TRBV7-6 and TRBJ2-1, with 9 nucleotides matching TRBD2. The CDR3 is 15 residues long. V lost 5 bases, J lost 12 bases, and 14 bases stayed unmatched. CDR1 SGHVS and CDR2 FNYEAQ come from the germline V gene. This chain's CDR3 is CASSPLASGVGRQFF. The CDR3 DNA is TGTGCCAGCAGCCCCCTAGCTAGCGGGGTTGGGAGGCAGTTCTTC.

The CDR3 DNA reads as TGTGCCATCGGACAGGGGCGATATGGCTACACCTTC. This encodes CAIGQGRYGYTF. This chain connects TRBV19 to TRBJ1-2; TRBD1 matches 9 bases. Germline V gene lookup returns CDR1 LNHDA and CDR2 SQIVND (reference sequence). Unmatched junction bases numbered 5, after V lost 10 bases and J lost 5 bases. This CDR3 is built from 12 residues. Full variable domain (rest looked up from reference TRBV19 and TRBJ1-2): DGGITQSPKYLFRKEGQNVTLSCEQNLNHDAMYWYRQDPGQGLRLIYYSQIVNDFQKGDIAEGYSVSREKKESFPLTVTSAQKNPTAFYLCAIGQGRYGYTFGSGTRLTVV.

The V gene is TRBV5-1, the J gene TRBJ2-1; 12 bases map to TRBD2. CDR1 and CDR2 from the germline V gene are SGHRS and YFSETQ. This CDR3 has 19 amino acids. V lost 5 bases to trimming and J lost 1 base; unmatched junction nucleotides: 13. In DNA, the CDR3 is TGCGCCAGCAGACCATCACTAGCGGGAGGTCGTGAGTCCTACAATGAGCAGTTCTTC. Its translation: CASRPSLAGGRESYNEQFF.

The V and J genes are TRBV5-5 and TRBJ2-7, with a tentative D call TRBD2 (6 bases). The V end lost 2 bases, the J end lost 1 base, and 13 bases lay between the germline ends. Germline CDR1 is SGHKS and CDR2 is YYEKEE (reference sequence). This CDR3 comprises 15 residues. The CDR3 spells CASSFGLTPSYEQYF. CDR3 coding DNA: TGTGCCAGCAGCTTCGGACTAACCCCTTCCTACGAGCAGTACTTC.

V usage is TRBV6-2 or TRBV6-3 and J usage is TRBJ2-5; 9 bases are shared with TRBD2. The CDR3 length is 16 residues. Trimming took 4 bases from V and 1 from J; bases not matched to a gene: 7. CDR1 is MNHEY, CDR2 SVGEGT, per germline. The CDR3 protein is CASSFLAGLSQETQYF. The DNA for the CDR3 is TGTGCCAGCAGTTTTCTAGCGGGGCTCTCCCAAGAGACCCAGTACTTC.

The chain carries TRBV24-1 and TRBJ2-5; 7 nucleotides match TRBD2. J lost 5 bases, V lost 2 bases, and 4 bases had no gene match. Germline CDR1 is KGHDR and CDR2 is SFDVKD. The CDR3 is 14 amino acids. The chain's CDR3 is CATSDSGGRETQYF. As DNA, the CDR3 is TGTGCCACCAGTGATTCGGGGGGACGGGAGACCCAGTACTTC.

J is TRBJ1-2 and V is TRBV27, with 8 nucleotides matching TRBD1. The CDR3 runs to 15 residues. With V trimmed by 6 bases and J by 8 bases, 14 bases remained unmatched. Germline loops: CDR1 MNHEY, CDR2 SMNVEV (reference sequence). The CDR3 protein is CASRSLGQGYLGYTF. The CDR3 DNA is TGTGCCAGCAGGAGCCTCGGACAGGGTTATCTAGGCTACACCTTC.

The chain carries TRBV3-1 (or the pseudogene TRBV3-2) and TRBJ1-5; D call uncertain. The V gene lost 0 bases and the J gene lost 2 bases, with 8 bases spanning the gap. CDR1 and CDR2 (germline): LGHDT, YNNKEL (reference sequence). The CDR3 contains 15 residues. The CDR3 sequence is CASSQDRGRNQPQHF. In DNA, the CDR3 is TGTGCCAGCAGCCAAGATCGAGGGCGCAATCAGCCCCAGCATTTT.

The V and J genes are TRBV9 and TRBJ1-6; D not resolved. V was shortened by 0 bases and J by 6 bases, with 7 bases between the two germline ends. This CDR3 spans 14 amino acids. Germline V lookup: CDR1 SGDLS, CDR2 YYNGEE. CDR3: CASSVGPPNSPLHF. CDR3 coding DNA: TGTGCCAGCAGCGTAGGGCCCCCTAATTCACCCCTCCACTTT. Together with reference TRBV9 and TRBJ1-6, the CDR3 gives the full variable domain: DSGVTQTPKHLITATGQRVTLRCSPRSGDLSVYWYQQSLDQGLQFLIQYYNGEERAKGNILERFSAQQFPDLHSELNLSSLELGDSALYFCASSVGPPNSPLHFGNGTRLTVT.

The chain couples TRBV7-6 to TRBJ2-1; 9 bases are a match to TRBD2. The V segment lost 5 bases and the J segment 6 bases; nucleotides outside the gene matches: 11. The CDR3 is made up of 16 amino acids. Germline V gene lookup returns CDR1 SGHVS and CDR2 FNYEAQ. CDR3 coding DNA: TGTGCCAGCAGCCAGGGACTAGCCCCAATGGGCAATGAGCAGTTCTTC. It codes for CASSQGLAPMGNEQFF.

This clone showed up just a few times. The rearrangement uses TRBV7-2 and TRBJ1-4, with 7 positions matching TRBD1. Germline CDR1 is SGHTA and CDR2 is FQGNSA. The J segment lost 5 bases and the V segment lost 1 base, leaving 7 bases of the junction unmatched. The CDR3 contains 16 residues. CDR3 sequence: CASSLGPGGRNEKLFF. For the CDR3, the DNA is TGTGCCAGCAGCTTAGGGCCAGGGGGTAGGAATGAAAAACTGTTTTTT.

The genes are TRBV14 and TRBJ1-2, with D perhaps TRBD1 (5 bases). The germline CDR1 and CDR2 sequences are SGHDN and FVKESK. Trimming pared 4 bases from V and 4 bases from J, leaving 10 bases between. The CDR3 runs to 13 residues. The CDR3 nucleotides read TGTGCCAGCAGCCCCGACAGTCGCTATGGCTACACCTTC. Translating it yields CASSPDSRYGYTF.

V is TRBV10-3 and J is TRBJ1-5; TRBD1 agrees at 11 bases. Germline V gives CDR1 ENHRY, CDR2 SYGVKD. This CDR3 comprises 15 residues. Trimming at V came to 2 bases and at J to 7 bases, leaving 4 bases not matched to a gene. CDR3 protein: CAISEGQGAGQPQHF. CDR3 sequence (DNA): TGTGCCATCAGTGAGGGACAGGGGGCAGGCCAGCCCCAGCATTTT.

The chain has TRBV25-1 and TRBJ2-3, with D maybe TRBD2 (7 bases). Germline V CDR1 and CDR2: MGHDK, SYGVNS. This CDR3 has 17 amino acids. Trimming left V 4 bases short and J 0 bases short, with 17 bases between. The CDR3 loop reads CASSGRSRGGSTDTQYF. CDR3 bases: TGTGCCAGCAGTGGCCGCTCGAGGGGGGGGAGCACAGATACGCAGTATTTT.

Remarks on this clone: At the DNA level, this CDR3 is encoded by other sequences in the same sample as well. V usage is TRBV6-2 or TRBV6-3 and J usage is TRBJ1-2; TRBD1 might be the D (5 bases). The germline V gene encodes CDR1 MNHEY and CDR2 SVGEGT. The V end lost 2 bases, the J end lost 5 bases, and 12 bases lay between the germline ends. The CDR3 extends over 14 amino acids. The CDR3: CASSYAAGNYGYTF. CDR3 bases: TGTGCCAGCAGTTACGCCGCAGGGAATTATGGCTACACCTTC.

The rearrangement joins TRBV24-1 to TRBJ1-2; D gene unclear. Trimming removed 2 bases from V and 4 bases from J, with 4 bases in between. The CDR3 is 12 amino acids. The germline gives CDR1 KGHDR, CDR2 SFDVKD. The CDR3 spells CATSDSRYGYTF. The CDR3, as DNA: TGTGCCACCAGTGATTCCCGCTATGGCTACACCTTC.

The CDR3 loop is CASSLGQGTTNEKLFF. CDR3 in DNA: TGTGCCAGCAGCTTGGGACAGGGCACAACTAATGAAAAACTGTTTTTT. The chain couples TRBV7-2 to TRBJ1-4; 9 bases align to TRBD1. V dropped 3 bases and J dropped 0; count of bases not matched to a gene: 2. Germline V gene lookup returns CDR1 SGHTA and CDR2 FQGNSA. The CDR3 contains 16 residues. Based on the CDR3 plus reference TRBV7-2 and TRBJ1-4, the full variable domain is GAGVSQSPSNKVTEKGKDVELRCDPISGHTALYWYRQSLGQGLEFLIYFQGNSAPDKSGLPSDRFSAERTGGSVSTLTIQRTQQEDSAVYLCASSLGQGTTNEKLFFGSGTQLSVL.

J is TRBJ1-1 and V is TRBV21-1; the table assigns TRBD1, which was not confirmed against the DNA. TRBV21-1 corresponds to a pseudogene. This CDR3 contains 14 residues. The CDR3 loop is CASSTRTGGTEAFF. Written as DNA, the CDR3 is TGTGCCAGCAGCACCCGCACAGGGGGCACTGAAGCTTTCTTT.

V is TRBV6-6 and J is TRBJ2-1; 12 nucleotides align to TRBD1. The ends lost 5 bases at V and 0 bases at J; junction bases unmatched: 20. The CDR3 consists of 22 residues. Germline-derived CDR1 and CDR2 are MNHNY and SVGAGI (reference sequence). As DNA, the CDR3 is TGTGCCAGCAGTCGTCTGGGACAGGGGGCTTTGGCTAGCGGGAGCTCCTACAATGAGCAGTTCTTC. Its translation is CASSRLGQGALASGSSYNEQFF.

The CDR3, as DNA: TGTGCCAGCAGCTTTAGATTGAACACTGAAGCTTTCTTT. Protein sequence: CASSFRLNTEAFF. V usage is TRBV7-2 and J usage is TRBJ1-1; D uncertain. CDR1 and CDR2 (germline): SGHTA, FQGNSA. There are 13 residues in the CDR3. The ends were cut back, 3 bases at V and 0 bases at J, with 5 bases in the middle.

This chain connects TRBV5-1 to TRBJ1-4, with 12 nucleotides matching TRBD1. This CDR3 is 15 amino acids long. J was trimmed by 11 bases and V by 4 bases; bases with no gene match: 9. The germline CDR1 and CDR2 sequences are SGHRS and YFSETQ. The CDR3 protein is CASSATGQGAEKLFF. CDR3 coding DNA: TGCGCCAGCAGCGCGACGGGACAGGGGGCAGAGAAACTGTTTTTT.